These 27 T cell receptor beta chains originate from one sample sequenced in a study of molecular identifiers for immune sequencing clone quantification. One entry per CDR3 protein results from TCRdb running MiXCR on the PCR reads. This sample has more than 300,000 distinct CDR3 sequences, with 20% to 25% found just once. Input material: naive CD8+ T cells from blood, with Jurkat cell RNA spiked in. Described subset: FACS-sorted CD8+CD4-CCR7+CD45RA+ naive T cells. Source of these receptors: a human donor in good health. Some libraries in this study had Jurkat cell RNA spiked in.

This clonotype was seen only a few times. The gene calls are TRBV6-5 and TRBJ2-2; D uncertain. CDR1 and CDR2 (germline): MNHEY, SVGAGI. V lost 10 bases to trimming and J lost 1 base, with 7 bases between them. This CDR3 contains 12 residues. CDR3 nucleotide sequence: TGTGCCACCCACAGGAACACCGGGGAGCTGTTTTTT. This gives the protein CATHRNTGELFF.

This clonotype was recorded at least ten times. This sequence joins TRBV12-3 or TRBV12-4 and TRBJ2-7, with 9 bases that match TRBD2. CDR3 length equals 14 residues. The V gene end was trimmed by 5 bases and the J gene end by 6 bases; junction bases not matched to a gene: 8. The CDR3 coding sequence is TGTGCCAGCAGTGGAGGGGGACTAGCTGCCGAGCAGTACTTC. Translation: CASSGGGLAAEQYF.

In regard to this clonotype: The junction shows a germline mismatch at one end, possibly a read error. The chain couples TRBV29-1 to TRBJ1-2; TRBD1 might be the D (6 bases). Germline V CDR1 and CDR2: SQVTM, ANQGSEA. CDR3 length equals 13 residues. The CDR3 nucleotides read TGTAGCGTTGATACAAGGGGGTACTATGGCTACACCTTC. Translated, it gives CSVDTRGYYGYTF.

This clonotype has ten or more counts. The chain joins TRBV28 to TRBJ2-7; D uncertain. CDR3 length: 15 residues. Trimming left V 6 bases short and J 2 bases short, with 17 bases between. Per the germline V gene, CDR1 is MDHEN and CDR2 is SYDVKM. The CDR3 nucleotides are TGTGCCAGCAGCCCCTTTCTAGAGATGGCCTACGAGCAGTACTTC. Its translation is CASSPFLEMAYEQYF.

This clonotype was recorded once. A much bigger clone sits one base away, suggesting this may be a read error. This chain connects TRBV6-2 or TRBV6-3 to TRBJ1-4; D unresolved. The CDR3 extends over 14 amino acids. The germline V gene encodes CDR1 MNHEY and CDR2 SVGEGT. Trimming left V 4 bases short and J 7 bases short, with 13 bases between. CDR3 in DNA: TGTGCCAGCAGTTCGGACGGGCCTAGTGAAAAACTGTTTTTT. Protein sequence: CASSSDGPSEKLFF.

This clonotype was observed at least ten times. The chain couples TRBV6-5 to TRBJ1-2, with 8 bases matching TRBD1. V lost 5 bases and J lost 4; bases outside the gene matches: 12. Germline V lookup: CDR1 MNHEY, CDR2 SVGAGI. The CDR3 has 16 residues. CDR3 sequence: CASSQLVDRETYGYTF. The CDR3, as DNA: TGTGCCAGCAGTCAGCTGGTGGACAGGGAGACCTATGGCTACACCTTC.

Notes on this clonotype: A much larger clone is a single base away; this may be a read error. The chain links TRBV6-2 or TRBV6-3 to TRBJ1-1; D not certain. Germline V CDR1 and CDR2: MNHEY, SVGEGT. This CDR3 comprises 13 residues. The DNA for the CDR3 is TGTGCCAGCAGTGTAGGCCGGAACACTGAAGCTCTCTTT. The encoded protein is CASSVGRNTEALF.

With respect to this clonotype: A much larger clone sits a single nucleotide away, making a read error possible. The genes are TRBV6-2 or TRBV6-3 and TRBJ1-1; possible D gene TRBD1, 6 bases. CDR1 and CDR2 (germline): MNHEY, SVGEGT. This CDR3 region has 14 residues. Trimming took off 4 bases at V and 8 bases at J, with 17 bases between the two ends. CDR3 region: CASSCASGTSEAFF. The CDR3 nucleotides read TGTGCCAGCAGTTGCGCGAGCGGGACATCCGAAGCTTTCTTT.

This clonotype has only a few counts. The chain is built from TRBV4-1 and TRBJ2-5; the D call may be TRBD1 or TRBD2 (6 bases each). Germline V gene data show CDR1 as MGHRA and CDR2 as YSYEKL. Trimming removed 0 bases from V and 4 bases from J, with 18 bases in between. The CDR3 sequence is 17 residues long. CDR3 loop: CASSQETARGRGETQYF. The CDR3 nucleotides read TGCGCCAGCAGCCAAGAAACGGCTCGGGGGCGGGGAGAGACCCAGTACTTC.

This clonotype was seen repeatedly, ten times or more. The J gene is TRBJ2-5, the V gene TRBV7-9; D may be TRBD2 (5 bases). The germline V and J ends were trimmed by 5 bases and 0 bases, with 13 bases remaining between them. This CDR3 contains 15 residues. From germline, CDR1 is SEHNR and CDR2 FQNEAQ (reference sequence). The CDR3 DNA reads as TGTGCCAGCAGCCCCCCCCTAGCCGACCAAGAGACCCAGTACTTC. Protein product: CASSPPLADQETQYF.

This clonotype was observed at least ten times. CDR3 DNA: TGTGCCAGCAGTTACTCCCCTTGGGAGAACACTGAAGCTTTCTTT. Translated: CASSYSPWENTEAFF. This chain links TRBV6-5 with TRBJ1-1; D remains unclear. The CDR3 spans 15 residues. Germline CDR1 MNHEY, CDR2 SVGAGI. The germline V and J ends were trimmed by 0 bases and 1 base, with 9 bases remaining between them.

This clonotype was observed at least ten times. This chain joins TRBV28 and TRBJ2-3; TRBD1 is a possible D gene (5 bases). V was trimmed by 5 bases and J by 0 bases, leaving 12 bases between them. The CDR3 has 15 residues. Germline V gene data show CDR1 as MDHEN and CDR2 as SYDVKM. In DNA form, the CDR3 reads TGTGCCAGCAGTCGCCGGACAACTAGCACAGATACGCAGTATTTT. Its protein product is CASSRRTTSTDTQYF.

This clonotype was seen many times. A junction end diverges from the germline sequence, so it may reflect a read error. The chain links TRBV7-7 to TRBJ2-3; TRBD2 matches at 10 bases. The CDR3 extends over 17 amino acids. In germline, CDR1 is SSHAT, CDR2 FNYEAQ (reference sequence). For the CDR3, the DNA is TGTGCTAGCAGCTTAGGACCTAGCGGGGGATTTGGAGATACGCAGTATTTT. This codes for CASSLGPSGGFGDTQYF.

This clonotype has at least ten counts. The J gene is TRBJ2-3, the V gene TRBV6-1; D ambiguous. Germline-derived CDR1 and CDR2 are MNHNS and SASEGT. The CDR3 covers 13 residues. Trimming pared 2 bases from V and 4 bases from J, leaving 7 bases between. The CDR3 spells CASSELDPDTQYF. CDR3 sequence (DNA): TGTGCCAGCAGTGAACTGGATCCAGATACGCAGTATTTT.

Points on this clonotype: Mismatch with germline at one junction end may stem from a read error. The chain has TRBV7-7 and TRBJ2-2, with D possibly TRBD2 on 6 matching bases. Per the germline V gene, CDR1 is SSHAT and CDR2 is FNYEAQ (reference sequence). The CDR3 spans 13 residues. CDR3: CASMRDGTGELFF. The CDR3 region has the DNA TGTGCTAGCATGCGGGATGGTACCGGGGAGCTGTTTTTT.

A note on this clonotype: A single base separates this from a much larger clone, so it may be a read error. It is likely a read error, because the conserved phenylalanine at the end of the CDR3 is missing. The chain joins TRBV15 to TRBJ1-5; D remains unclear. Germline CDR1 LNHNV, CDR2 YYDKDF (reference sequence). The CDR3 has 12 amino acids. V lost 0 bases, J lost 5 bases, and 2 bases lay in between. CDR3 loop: CATSREDQPQHS. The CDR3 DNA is TGTGCCACCAGCAGAGAGGATCAGCCCCAGCATTCT.

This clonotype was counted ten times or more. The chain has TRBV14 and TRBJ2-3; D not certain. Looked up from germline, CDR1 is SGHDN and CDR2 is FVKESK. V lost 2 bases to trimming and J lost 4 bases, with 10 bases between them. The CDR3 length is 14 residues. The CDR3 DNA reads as TGTGCCAGCAGCCAAAGGAACTCGGCAGATACGCAGTATTTT. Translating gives CASSQRNSADTQYF.

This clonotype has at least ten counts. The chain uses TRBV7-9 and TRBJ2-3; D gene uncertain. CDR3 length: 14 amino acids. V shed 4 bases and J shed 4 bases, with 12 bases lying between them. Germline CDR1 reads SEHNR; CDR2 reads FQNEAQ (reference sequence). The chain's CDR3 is CASSSPTSPDTQYF. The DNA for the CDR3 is TGTGCCAGCAGCTCTCCGACCAGTCCAGATACGCAGTATTTT.

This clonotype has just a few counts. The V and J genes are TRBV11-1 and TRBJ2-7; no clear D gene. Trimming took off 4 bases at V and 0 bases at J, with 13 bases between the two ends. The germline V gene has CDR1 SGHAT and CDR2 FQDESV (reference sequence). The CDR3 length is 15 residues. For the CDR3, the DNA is TGTGCCAGCAGCTACCCGGGCCAGAGCTCCTACGAGCAGTACTTC. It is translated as CASSYPGQSSYEQYF.

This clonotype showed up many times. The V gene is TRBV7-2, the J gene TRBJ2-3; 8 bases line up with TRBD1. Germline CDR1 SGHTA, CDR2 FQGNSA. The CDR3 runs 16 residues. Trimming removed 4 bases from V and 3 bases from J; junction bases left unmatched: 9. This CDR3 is CASSSWTGRDTDTQYF. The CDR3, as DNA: TGTGCCAGCAGCTCCTGGACAGGGCGAGATACAGATACGCAGTATTTT. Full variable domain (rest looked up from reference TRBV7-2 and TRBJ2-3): GAGVSQSPSNKVTEKGKDVELRCDPISGHTALYWYRQSLGQGLEFLIYFQGNSAPDKSGLPSDRFSAERTGGSVSTLTIQRTQQEDSAVYLCASSSWTGRDTDTQYFGPGTRLTVL.

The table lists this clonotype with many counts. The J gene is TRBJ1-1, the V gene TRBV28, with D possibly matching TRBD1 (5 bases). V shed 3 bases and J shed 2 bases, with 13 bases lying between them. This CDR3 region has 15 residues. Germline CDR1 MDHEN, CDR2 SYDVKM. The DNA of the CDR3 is TGTGCCAGCAGTTTTCGCGGGGCGATCAACACTGAAGCTTTCTTT. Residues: CASSFRGAINTEAFF.

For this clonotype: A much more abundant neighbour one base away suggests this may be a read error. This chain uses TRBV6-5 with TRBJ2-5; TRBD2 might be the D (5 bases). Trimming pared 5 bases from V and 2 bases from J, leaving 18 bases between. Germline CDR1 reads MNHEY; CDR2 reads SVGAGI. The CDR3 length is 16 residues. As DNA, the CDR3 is TGTGCCAGCAGTGTCCTTACTAGTAGTCGGCAAGAGACCCAGTACTTC. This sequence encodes CASSVLTSSRQETQYF.

The CDR3: CAWSKSGAEQFF. DNA of the CDR3: TGTGCCTGGAGTAAGAGCGGGGCCGAGCAGTTCTTC. This rearrangement joins TRBV30 to TRBJ2-1, with TRBD2 matching 7 bases. Trimming took 2 bases from V and 10 from J; bases not matched to a gene: 5. This CDR3 is built from 12 residues. Germline V CDR1 and CDR2: GTSNPN, SVGIG (reference sequence).

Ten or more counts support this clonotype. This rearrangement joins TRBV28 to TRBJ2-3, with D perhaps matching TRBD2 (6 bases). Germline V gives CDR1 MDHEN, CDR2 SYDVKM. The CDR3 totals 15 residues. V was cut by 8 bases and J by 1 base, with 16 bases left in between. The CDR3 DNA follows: TGTGCCAGCTCCTTGGTGGGGGAGGGCACAGATACGCAGTATTTT. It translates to CASSLVGEGTDTQYF.

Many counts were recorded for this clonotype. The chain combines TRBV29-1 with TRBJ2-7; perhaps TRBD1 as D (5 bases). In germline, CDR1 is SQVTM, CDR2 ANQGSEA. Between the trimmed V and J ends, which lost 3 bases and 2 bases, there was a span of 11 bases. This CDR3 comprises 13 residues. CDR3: CSVDGQGPYEQYF. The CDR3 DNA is TGCAGCGTTGACGGGCAGGGCCCCTACGAGCAGTACTTC.

Here the CDR3 reads CASSQVFRYGPNTEAFF. Written as DNA, the CDR3 is TGTGCCAGCAGCCAAGTGTTTCGGTATGGCCCTAACACTGAAGCTTTCTTT. The chain carries TRBV3-1 and TRBJ1-1; unclear D gene. Germline V gene data show CDR1 as LGHDT and CDR2 as YNNKEL (reference sequence). V was trimmed by 1 base and J by 2 bases, leaving 17 bases between them. CDR3 length: 17 amino acids.

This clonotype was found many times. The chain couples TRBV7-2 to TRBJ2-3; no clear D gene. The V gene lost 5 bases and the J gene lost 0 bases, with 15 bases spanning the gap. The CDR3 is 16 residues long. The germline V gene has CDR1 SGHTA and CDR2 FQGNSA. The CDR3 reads CASSPRLFSSTDTQYF. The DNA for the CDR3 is TGTGCCAGCAGCCCGCGACTGTTCTCAAGCACAGATACGCAGTATTTT.